The 32 T cell receptor beta chains presented below share a single source sample, sequenced in a study of blood T cell repertoires in COVID-19. Assay: immunoSEQ multiplex PCR; the TCRdb copy retains only in-frame clones and omits some. This sample yields a few hundred thousand clones, of which approximately 87% are seen a single time; 3% to 4% belongs to the top ten. The sequencing sample was made of peripheral blood. Source of these receptors: a woman between 50 and 59 years old with active or convalescent COVID-19.

This chain's CDR3 is CASSEGPPQHF. The CDR3 nucleotides are TGCGCCAGCAGTGAGGGCCCGCCCCAGCATTTT. The rearrangement joins TRBV10-1 to TRBJ1-5; D uncertain. The CDR3 length is 11 residues. CDR1 and CDR2 from the germline V gene are WNHNN and SYGVQD (reference sequence). V was cut by 2 bases and J by 9 bases, with 5 bases left in between.

The chain carries TRBV5-4 and TRBJ1-1; D is perhaps TRBD1 (6 bases). This CDR3 contains 15 residues. The V gene's germline CDR1 is SGHNT and CDR2 YYREEE (reference sequence). Trimming took off 4 bases at V and 4 bases at J, with 17 bases between the two ends. The CDR3 DNA reads TGTGCCAGCAGCCTTAAGACAGGCGGGAGCACTGAAGCTTTCTTT. Encoded protein: CASSLKTGGSTEAFF.

Here the CDR3 reads CASSASGTTNEKLFF. Here the CDR3 DNA reads TGTGCCAGCAGTGCCTCGGGTACAACTAATGAAAAACTGTTTTTT. This chain connects TRBV27 to TRBJ1-4; D not certain. Trimming stripped 5 bases from V and 0 bases from J, with 10 bases between. Germline-derived CDR1 and CDR2 are MNHEY and SMNVEV (reference sequence). CDR3 size: 15 residues.

The chain links TRBV4-1 to TRBJ2-5; D gene ambiguous. This CDR3 has 15 amino acids. CDR1 and CDR2 from the germline V gene are MGHRA and YSYEKL. Trimming pared 8 bases from V and 1 base from J, leaving 17 bases between. DNA for the CDR3: TGCGCCAGCTCGATTCTAGACTCTCCCCAAGAGACCCAGTACTTC. Translation: CASSILDSPQETQYF.

V and J are TRBV6-2 or TRBV6-3 and TRBJ2-7; D possibly corresponds to TRBD1 (6 bases). Between the trimmed V and J ends, which lost 8 bases and 3 bases, there was a span of 23 bases. The germline V gene has CDR1 MNHEY and CDR2 SVGEGT. The CDR3 has 16 amino acids. In DNA form, the CDR3 reads TGTGCCAGCCGCCCCAATACCTCGGGACAACGCTACGAGCAGTACTTC. Encoded protein: CASRPNTSGQRYEQYF.

J is TRBJ1-2 and V is TRBV10-3, with 8 bases identical to TRBD1. This CDR3 comprises 13 residues. Germline V gene lookup returns CDR1 ENHRY and CDR2 SYGVKD. Trimming cost V 6 bases and J 6 bases; bases outside gene matches: 6. The DNA of the CDR3 is TGTGCCATCAGCTCGACAGGGGAAGATGGCTACACCTTC. This sequence encodes CAISSTGEDGYTF.

This CDR3 reads CATSDRGQKGYTF. The DNA for the CDR3 is TGTGCCACCAGTGACCGGGGACAAAAAGGCTACACCTTC. The V and J genes are TRBV24-1 and TRBJ1-2, with D possibly matching TRBD1 (6 bases). The CDR3 totals 13 residues. V lost 4 bases to trimming and J lost 8 bases, with 13 bases between them. Germline CDR1 reads KGHDR; CDR2 reads SFDVKD.

The rearrangement links TRBV11-1 to TRBJ2-5; 7 bases line up with TRBD2. Trimming removed 4 bases from V and 2 bases from J; junction bases left unmatched: 1. CDR3 length: 13 residues. Germline-derived CDR1 and CDR2 are SGHAT and FQDESV (reference sequence). In DNA form, the CDR3 reads TGTGCCAGCAGCTCCGGGGGGCAAGAGACCCAGTACTTC. This encodes CASSSGGQETQYF.

The chain has TRBV5-5 and TRBJ2-1; 7 bases are shared with TRBD1. Germline-derived CDR1 and CDR2 are SGHKS and YYEKEE (reference sequence). J lost 5 bases, V lost 0 bases, and 5 bases had no gene match. This CDR3 spans 15 amino acids. DNA of the CDR3: TGTGCCAGCAGCTTGGCAGGGACAGCCAACAATGAGCAGTTCTTC. Its translation: CASSLAGTANNEQFF.

The V call is TRBV7-9, the J call TRBJ2-7; D gene ambiguous. V was pared by 1 base and J by 4 bases, with 8 bases between. The CDR3 has 13 amino acids. Per germline, CDR1 SEHNR and CDR2 FQNEAQ (reference sequence). The CDR3 protein is CASSLELEYEQYF. For the CDR3, the DNA is TGTGCCAGCAGCTTAGAACTCGAGTACGAGCAGTACTTC.

This clone was counted a single time. The chain joins TRBV24-1 to TRBJ2-6, with a tentative D call TRBD1 (6 bases). Per germline, CDR1 KGHDR and CDR2 SFDVKD. Deletions cut 7 bases from V and 2 bases from J, with 8 bases between. The CDR3 has 14 amino acids. The CDR3 DNA is TGTGCCACCAGAGGGGGTGCTGGGGCCAACGTCCTGACTTTC. Its protein is CATRGGAGANVLTF.

The gene calls are TRBV9 and TRBJ1-5; a weak D match, TRBD1 (5 bases). Trimming shortened V by 4 bases and J by 3 bases, and 11 bases separated the two germline ends. This CDR3 region has 14 residues. CDR1 and CDR2 (germline): SGDLS, YYNGEE. The CDR3 spells CASSPSQANQPQHF. DNA of the CDR3: TGTGCCAGCAGCCCTTCACAGGCCAATCAGCCCCAGCATTTT.

V gene TRBV19 combines with J gene TRBJ2-7; 9 nucleotides agree with TRBD1. Losses at the gene ends were 1 base for V and 2 bases for J; bases not matched to a gene: 6. Germline assignment: CDR1 LNHDA and CDR2 SQIVND (reference sequence). This CDR3 contains 16 residues. The CDR3 nucleotides are TGTGCCAGTAGTATAGGCCTACAGGGGGCGGCCTACGAGCAGTACTTC. This gives the protein CASSIGLQGAAYEQYF.

This sequence joins TRBV20-1 and TRBJ2-5, with 11 bases fitting TRBD2. Germline loops: CDR1 DFQATT, CDR2 SNEGSKA (reference sequence). The J segment lost 1 base and the V segment lost 3 bases, leaving 7 bases of the junction unmatched. CDR3 length equals 16 residues. CDR3 region: CSASRASGGLQETQYF. CDR3 DNA sequence: TGCAGTGCTAGTCGGGCTAGCGGGGGGCTCCAAGAGACCCAGTACTTC.

The V gene is TRBV7-3, the J gene TRBJ2-2; 8 bases are a match to TRBD2. Trimming removed 5 bases from V and 6 bases from J; junction bases left unmatched: 8. CDR3 length: 15 amino acids. Germline loops: CDR1 SGHTA, CDR2 FQGTGA. CDR3 DNA: TGTGCCAGCAGCCAAAGCGGGAGTGGGGCCGGGGAGCTGTTTTTT. This sequence encodes CASSQSGSGAGELFF.

This chain uses TRBV7-9 with TRBJ2-1; D perhaps matches TRBD2 (6 bases). From germline, CDR1 is SEHNR and CDR2 FQNEAQ (reference sequence). Trimming removed 1 base at V and 2 bases at J, with 9 bases between. There are 15 residues in the CDR3. CDR3 region: CASSLGEAAYNEQFF. In DNA, the CDR3 is TGTGCCAGCAGCTTAGGGGAGGCGGCCTACAATGAGCAGTTCTTC.

V gene TRBV2 combines with J gene TRBJ1-5, with D possibly TRBD1 on 5 matching bases. Looked up from germline, CDR1 is SNHLY and CDR2 is FYNNEI. The CDR3 contains 15 residues. Trimming pared 2 bases from V and 0 bases from J, leaving 8 bases between. The CDR3 protein is CASSEIQGSNQPQHF. CDR3 nucleotide sequence: TGTGCCAGCAGTGAAATCCAGGGTAGCAATCAGCCCCAGCATTTT.

The V call is TRBV7-2, the J call TRBJ2-7; 8 bases align to TRBD1. Germline CDR1 SGHTA, CDR2 FQGNSA. Trimming cost V 8 bases and J 2 bases; bases outside gene matches: 5. The CDR3 runs 13 residues. The CDR3 nucleotides are TGTGCCAGCGGGGAACAGGGGGCCTACGAGCAGTACTTC. It yields the protein CASGEQGAYEQYF.

Worth noting for this clone: Other DNA sequences in the same sample also yield this CDR3. This rearrangement joins TRBV12-3 or TRBV12-4 to TRBJ2-7; no clear D. Trimming removed 2 bases from V and 2 bases from J, with 4 bases in between. CDR3 length equals 12 residues. CDR3 in amino acids: CASSLSAYEQYF. For the CDR3, the DNA is TGTGCCAGCAGTTTATCTGCCTACGAGCAGTACTTC.

The CDR3 loop is CASSATGANQPQHF. The CDR3 nucleotides are TGTGCCAGCAGCGCGACAGGGGCTAATCAGCCCCAGCATTTT. V gene TRBV6-5 combines with J gene TRBJ1-5; TRBD1 matches 8 bases. CDR3 size: 14 residues. Germline values: CDR1 MNHEY, CDR2 SVGAGI. Trimming took 6 bases from V and 4 from J; bases not matched to a gene: 5.

The chain uses TRBV27 and TRBJ2-2; tentative D call: TRBD2 (5 bases). Per germline, CDR1 MNHEY and CDR2 SMNVEV (reference sequence). This CDR3 is 15 amino acids long. The ends were cut back, 3 bases at V and 0 bases at J, with 8 bases in the middle. CDR3 coding DNA: TGTGCCAGCAGTTTCGGGGTAGCGAACACCGGGGAGCTGTTTTTT. It yields the protein CASSFGVANTGELFF.

The chain is built from TRBV9 and TRBJ2-1, with TRBD2 matching over 8 bases. This CDR3 contains 12 residues. The V gene end was trimmed by 4 bases and the J gene end by 7 bases; junction bases not matched to a gene: 1. Per the germline V gene, CDR1 is SGDLS and CDR2 is YYNGEE. This CDR3 is CASSRGRNEQFF. DNA for the CDR3: TGTGCCAGCAGCCGCGGGAGGAATGAGCAGTTCTTC.

This sequence joins TRBV21-1 and TRBJ1-1; the DNA was not used to check the table's D call, TRBD1. TRBV21-1 is described as a pseudogene. The CDR3 runs 15 residues. The CDR3, as DNA: TGTGCCAGCAGCTTGGGGACAAGAAAATCCACTGAAGCTTTCTTT. Its translation: CASSLGTRKSTEAFF.

This clone was counted once. V gene TRBV5-1 combines with J gene TRBJ1-4; D is perhaps TRBD1 (6 bases). Trimming shortened V by 0 bases and J by 6 bases, and 12 bases separated the two germline ends. From germline, CDR1 is SGHRS and CDR2 YFSETQ. The CDR3 loop spans 15 amino acids. The CDR3 protein is CASSLGRGSDEKLFF. In nucleotides, the CDR3 is TGCGCCAGCAGCTTGGGTAGGGGGTCGGATGAAAAACTGTTTTTT.

As for this clone: The sample carries other DNA sequences with the same CDR3. The gene calls are TRBV6-5 and TRBJ1-1, with D maybe TRBD1 (5 bases). V lost 4 bases, J lost 5 bases, and 8 bases lay in between. The germline CDR1 and CDR2 sequences are MNHEY and SVGAGI. This CDR3 contains 12 residues. The CDR3 region has the DNA TGTGCCAGCAGTTCAACAGGTACTGAAGCTTTCTTT. It is translated as CASSSTGTEAFF.

V is TRBV28 and J is TRBJ1-4; D gene uncertain. V was pared by 5 bases and J by 0 bases, with 10 bases between. The CDR3 extends over 15 amino acids. Germline CDR1 is MDHEN and CDR2 is SYDVKM. CDR3 DNA: TGTGCCAGCAGTCCACCACTTGCAACTAATGAAAAACTGTTTTTT. This translates into CASSPPLATNEKLFF.

This clone has just a few counts. This chain joins TRBV9 and TRBJ2-4, with 7 bases aligning to TRBD1. Germline CDR1 is SGDLS and CDR2 is YYNGEE. The CDR3 sequence is 16 residues long. V shed 3 bases, J shed 8 bases, and the junction held 14 bases outside the gene matches. CDR3 sequence reads: CASSAAGGSSMDIQYF. CDR3 nucleotides: TGTGCCAGCAGCGCAGCAGGGGGTAGCAGTATGGACATTCAGTACTTC.

V and J are TRBV29-1 and TRBJ1-2; 9 nucleotides line up with TRBD1. The CDR3 length is 15 residues. After removal of 4 bases from V and 3 bases from J, the junction contained 9 bases not matched to a gene. Germline assignment: CDR1 SQVTM and CDR2 ANQGSEA. The CDR3: CSVAGTGFEDYGYTF. CDR3 DNA sequence: TGCAGCGTTGCGGGGACAGGGTTTGAGGACTATGGCTACACCTTC.

The chain has TRBV27 and TRBJ2-1; D gene ambiguous. CDR1 and CDR2 from the germline V gene are MNHEY and SMNVEV (reference sequence). V was shortened by 4 bases and J by 2 bases, with 9 bases between the two germline ends. This CDR3 comprises 14 residues. The DNA of the CDR3 is TGTGCCAGCAGTTCAGCGTACCCCTACAATGAGCAGTTCTTC. Translated: CASSSAYPYNEQFF.

The chain combines TRBV7-6 with TRBJ1-2; 9 bases align to TRBD1. The CDR3 is 15 residues long. Germline CDR1 reads SGHVS; CDR2 reads FNYEAQ. V lost 5 bases and J lost 0; bases outside the gene matches: 4. The CDR3, as DNA: TGTGCCAGCAGCCCCGGACAGGGGACTAACTATGGCTACACCTTC. Translated: CASSPGQGTNYGYTF.

The chain recombines TRBV2 with TRBJ1-2, with TRBD1 matching 8 bases. With 6 bases clipped from V and 8 bases from J, the junction kept 8 bases outside the gene matches. The CDR3 has 13 residues. Germline lookup yields CDR1 SNHLY and CDR2 FYNNEI. CDR3 residues: CASRWAGGEGYTF. CDR3 DNA: TGTGCCAGCAGATGGGCAGGGGGCGAGGGCTACACCTTC.

This chain joins TRBV6-5 and TRBJ1-2; D not resolved. Germline CDR1 reads MNHEY; CDR2 reads SVGAGI. The germline V and J ends were trimmed by 6 bases and 4 bases, with 15 bases remaining between them. The CDR3 sequence is 14 residues long. CDR3: CASSPTESGYGYTF. Written as DNA, the CDR3 is TGTGCCAGCAGCCCCACAGAGTCTGGCTATGGCTACACCTTC.